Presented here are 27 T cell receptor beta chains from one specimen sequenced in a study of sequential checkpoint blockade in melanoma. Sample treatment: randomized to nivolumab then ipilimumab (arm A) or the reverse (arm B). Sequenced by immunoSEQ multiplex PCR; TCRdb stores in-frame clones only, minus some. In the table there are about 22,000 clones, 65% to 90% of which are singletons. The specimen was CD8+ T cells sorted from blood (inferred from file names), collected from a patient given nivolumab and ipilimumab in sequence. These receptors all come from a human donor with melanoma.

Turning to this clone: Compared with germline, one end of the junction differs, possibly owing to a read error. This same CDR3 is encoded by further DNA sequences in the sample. The CDR3 DNA reads as TGCGCCAGCAGTCCTGAGACTAGCGGGGGATACGAGCAGTACTTC. It translates to CASSPETSGGYEQYF. This sequence joins TRBV27 and TRBJ2-7; TRBD2 matches 12 bases. Germline V CDR1 and CDR2: MNHEY, SMNVEV (reference sequence). CDR3 size: 15 residues.

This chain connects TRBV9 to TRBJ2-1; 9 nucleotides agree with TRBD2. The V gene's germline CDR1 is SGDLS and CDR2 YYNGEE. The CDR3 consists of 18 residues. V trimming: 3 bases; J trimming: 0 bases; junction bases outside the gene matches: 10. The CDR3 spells CASSANLAGASSYNEQFF. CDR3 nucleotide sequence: TGTGCCAGCAGCGCTAATTTAGCGGGGGCCAGCTCCTACAATGAGCAGTTCTTC. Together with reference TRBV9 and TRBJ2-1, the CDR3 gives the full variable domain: DSGVTQTPKHLITATGQRVTLRCSPRSGDLSVYWYQQSLDQGLQFLIQYYNGEERAKGNILERFSAQQFPDLHSELNLSSLELGDSALYFCASSANLAGASSYNEQFFGPGTRLTVL.

CDR3 DNA sequence: TGCAGCGTTGAAGCAGGGACTAGAACTGAAGCTTTCTTT. Its protein is CSVEAGTRTEAFF. The V call is TRBV29-1, the J call TRBJ1-1, with D tentatively TRBD1 (5 bases). Germline V lookup: CDR1 SQVTM, CDR2 ANQGSEA. The CDR3 is 13 residues long. Trimming took 1 base from V and 5 from J, leaving 11 bases between them.

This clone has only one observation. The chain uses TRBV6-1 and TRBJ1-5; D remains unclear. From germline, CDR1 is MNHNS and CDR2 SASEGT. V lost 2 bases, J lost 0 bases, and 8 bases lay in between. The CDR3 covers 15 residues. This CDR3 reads CASSELAYSNQPQHF. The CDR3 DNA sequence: TGTGCCAGCAGTGAACTGGCTTATAGCAATCAGCCCCAGCATTTT.

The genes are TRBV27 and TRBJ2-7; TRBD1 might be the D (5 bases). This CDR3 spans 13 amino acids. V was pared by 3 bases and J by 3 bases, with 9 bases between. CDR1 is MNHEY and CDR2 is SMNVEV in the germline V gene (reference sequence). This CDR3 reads CASSFGRDYEQYF. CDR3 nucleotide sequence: TGTGCCAGCAGTTTCGGCAGGGACTACGAGCAGTACTTC.

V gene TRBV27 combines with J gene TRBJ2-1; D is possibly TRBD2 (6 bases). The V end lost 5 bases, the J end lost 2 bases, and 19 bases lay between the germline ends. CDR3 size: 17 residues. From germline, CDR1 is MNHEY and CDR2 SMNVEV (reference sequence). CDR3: CASSPGVGGGAYNEQFF. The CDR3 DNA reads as TGTGCCAGCAGTCCCGGGGTTGGGGGAGGTGCCTACAATGAGCAGTTCTTC.

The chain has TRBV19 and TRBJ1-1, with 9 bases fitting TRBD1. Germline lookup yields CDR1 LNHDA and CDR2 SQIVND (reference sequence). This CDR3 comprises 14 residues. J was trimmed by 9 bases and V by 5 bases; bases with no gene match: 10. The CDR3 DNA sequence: TGTGCCAGTAGTGTGCCCGACAGGGGGTGGCAAGCTTTCTTT. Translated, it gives CASSVPDRGWQAFF. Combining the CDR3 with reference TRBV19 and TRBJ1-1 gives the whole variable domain DGGITQSPKYLFRKEGQNVTLSCEQNLNHDAMYWYRQDPGQGLRLIYYSQIVNDFQKGDIAEGYSVSREKKESFPLTVTSAQKNPTAFYLCASSVPDRGWQAFFGQGTRLTVV.

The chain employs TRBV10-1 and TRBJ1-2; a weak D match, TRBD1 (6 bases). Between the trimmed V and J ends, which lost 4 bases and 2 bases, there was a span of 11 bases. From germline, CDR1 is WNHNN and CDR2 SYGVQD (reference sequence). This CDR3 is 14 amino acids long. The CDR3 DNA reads TGCGCCAGCAGTGCTGGACAGACAAACTATGGCTACACCTTC. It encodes CASSAGQTNYGYTF.

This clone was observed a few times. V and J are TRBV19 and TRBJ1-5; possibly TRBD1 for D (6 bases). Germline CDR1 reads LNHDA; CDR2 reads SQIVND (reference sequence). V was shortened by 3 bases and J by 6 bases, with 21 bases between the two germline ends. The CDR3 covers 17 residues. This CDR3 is CASSMFPADRIRQPQHF. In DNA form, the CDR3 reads TGTGCCAGTAGTATGTTCCCCGCAGACAGGATCCGTCAGCCCCAGCATTTT.

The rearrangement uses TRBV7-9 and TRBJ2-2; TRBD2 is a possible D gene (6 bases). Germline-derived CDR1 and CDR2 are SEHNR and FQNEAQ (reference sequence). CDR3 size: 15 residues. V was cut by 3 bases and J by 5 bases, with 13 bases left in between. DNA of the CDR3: TGTGCCAGCAGCTTGGACTATCGAAGGACCGGGGAGCTGTTTTTT. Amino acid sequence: CASSLDYRRTGELFF.

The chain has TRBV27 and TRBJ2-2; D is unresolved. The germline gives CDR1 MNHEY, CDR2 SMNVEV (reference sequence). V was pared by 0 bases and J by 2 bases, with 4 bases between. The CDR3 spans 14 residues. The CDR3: CASSLSQNTGELFF. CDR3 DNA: TGTGCCAGCAGTTTATCCCAAAACACCGGGGAGCTGTTTTTT.

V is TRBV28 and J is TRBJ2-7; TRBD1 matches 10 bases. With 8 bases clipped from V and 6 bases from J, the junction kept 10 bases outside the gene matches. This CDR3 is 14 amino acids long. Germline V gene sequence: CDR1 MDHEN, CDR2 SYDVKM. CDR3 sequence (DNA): TGTGCCAGCTATCGACAGGGGGCGTCGTTCGAGCAGTACTTC. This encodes CASYRQGASFEQYF.

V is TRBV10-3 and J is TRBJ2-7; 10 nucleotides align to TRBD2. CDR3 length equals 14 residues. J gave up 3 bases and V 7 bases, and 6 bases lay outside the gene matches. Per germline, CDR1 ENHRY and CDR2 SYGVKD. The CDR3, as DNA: TGTGCCATCATGGAGGTAGCGGGGGGCTACGAGCAGTACTTC. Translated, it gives CAIMEVAGGYEQYF.

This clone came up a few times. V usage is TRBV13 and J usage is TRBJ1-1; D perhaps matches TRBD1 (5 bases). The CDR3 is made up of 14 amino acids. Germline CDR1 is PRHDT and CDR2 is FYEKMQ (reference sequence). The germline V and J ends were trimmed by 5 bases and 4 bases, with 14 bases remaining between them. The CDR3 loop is CASSPTGWVTEAFF. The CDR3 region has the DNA TGTGCCAGCAGCCCTACAGGTTGGGTCACTGAAGCTTTCTTT.

DNA for the CDR3: TGTGCCAGCAGTTCCTCTTACCGGGGGGAGGACTATGGCTACACCTTC. It is translated as CASSSSYRGEDYGYTF. The rearrangement uses TRBV27 and TRBJ1-2; tentative D call: TRBD1 (5 bases). Trimming removed 4 bases at V and 3 bases at J, with 18 bases between. This CDR3 region has 16 residues. Germline assignment: CDR1 MNHEY and CDR2 SMNVEV (reference sequence).

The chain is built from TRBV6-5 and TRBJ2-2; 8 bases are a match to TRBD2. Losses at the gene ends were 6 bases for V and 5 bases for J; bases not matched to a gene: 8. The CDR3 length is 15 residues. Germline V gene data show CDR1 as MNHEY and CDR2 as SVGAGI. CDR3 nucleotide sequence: TGTGCCAGCAGCCTGACGGGGGGGCGGACCGGGGAGCTGTTTTTT. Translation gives CASSLTGGRTGELFF.

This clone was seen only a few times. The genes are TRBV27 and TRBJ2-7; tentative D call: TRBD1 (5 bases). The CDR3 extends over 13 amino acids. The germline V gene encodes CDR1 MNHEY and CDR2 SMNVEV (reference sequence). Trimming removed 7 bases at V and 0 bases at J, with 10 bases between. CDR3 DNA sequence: TGTGCCAGCATGGACAAGAGCTCCTACGAGCAGTACTTC. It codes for CASMDKSSYEQYF.

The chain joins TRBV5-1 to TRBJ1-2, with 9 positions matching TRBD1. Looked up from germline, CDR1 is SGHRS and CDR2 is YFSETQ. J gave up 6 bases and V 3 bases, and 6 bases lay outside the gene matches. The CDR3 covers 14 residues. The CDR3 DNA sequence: TGCGCCAGCAGCTCCCCCGGACAGGGGAATGGCTACACCTTC. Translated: CASSSPGQGNGYTF.

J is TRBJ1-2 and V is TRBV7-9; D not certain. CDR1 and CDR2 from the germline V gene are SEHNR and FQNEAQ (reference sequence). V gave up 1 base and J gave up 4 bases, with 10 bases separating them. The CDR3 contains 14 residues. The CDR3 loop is CASSLEAGSYGYTF. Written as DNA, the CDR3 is TGTGCCAGCAGCTTAGAAGCAGGCAGCTATGGCTACACCTTC.

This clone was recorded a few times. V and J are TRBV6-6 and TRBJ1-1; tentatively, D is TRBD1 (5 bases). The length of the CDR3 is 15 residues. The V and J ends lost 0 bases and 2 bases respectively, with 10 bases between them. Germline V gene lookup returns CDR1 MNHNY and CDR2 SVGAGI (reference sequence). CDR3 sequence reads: CASSYSSGINTEAFF. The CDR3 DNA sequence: TGTGCCAGCAGTTACTCATCAGGGATAAACACTGAAGCTTTCTTT.

The CDR3 DNA is TGTGCCAGCAGTGAATACTATGAGCAGTTCTTC. It specifies CASSEYYEQFF. The J gene is TRBJ2-1, the V gene TRBV25-1; the D is unclear. The V end lost 0 bases, the J end lost 8 bases, and 2 bases lay between the germline ends. From germline, CDR1 is MGHDK and CDR2 SYGVNS. CDR3 length: 11 residues.

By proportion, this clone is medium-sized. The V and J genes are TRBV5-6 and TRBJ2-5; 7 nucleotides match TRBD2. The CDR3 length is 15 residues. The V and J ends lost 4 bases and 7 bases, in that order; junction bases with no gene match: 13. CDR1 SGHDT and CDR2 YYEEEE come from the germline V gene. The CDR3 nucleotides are TGTGCCAGCAGCCTAGTCCGACTAGCTTTCGTGACCCAGTACTTC. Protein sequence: CASSLVRLAFVTQYF.

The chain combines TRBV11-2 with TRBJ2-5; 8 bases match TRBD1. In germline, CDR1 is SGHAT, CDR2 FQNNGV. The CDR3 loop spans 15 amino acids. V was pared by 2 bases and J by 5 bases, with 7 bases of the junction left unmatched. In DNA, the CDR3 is TGTGCCAGCAGCTTAATTGGACAGGGATGGGAGACCCAGTACTTC. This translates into CASSLIGQGWETQYF.

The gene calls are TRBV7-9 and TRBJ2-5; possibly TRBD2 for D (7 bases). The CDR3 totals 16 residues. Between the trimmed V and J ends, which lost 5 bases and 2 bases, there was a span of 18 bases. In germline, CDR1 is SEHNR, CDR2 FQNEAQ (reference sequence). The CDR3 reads CASSPVLGGGQETQYF. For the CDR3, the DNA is TGTGCCAGCAGCCCCGTTTTGGGAGGGGGGCAAGAGACCCAGTACTTC.

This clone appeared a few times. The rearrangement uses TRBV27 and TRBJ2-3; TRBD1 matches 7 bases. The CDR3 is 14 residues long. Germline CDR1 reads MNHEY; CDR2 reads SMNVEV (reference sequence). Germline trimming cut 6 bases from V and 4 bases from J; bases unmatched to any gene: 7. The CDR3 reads CASSYTTGSDTQYF. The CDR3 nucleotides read TGTGCCAGCAGCTACACGACAGGGTCAGATACGCAGTATTTT.

This CDR3 reads CASSYRTGGYEQYF. CDR3 nucleotides: TGTGCCAGCAGCTACCGGACAGGGGGCTACGAGCAGTACTTC. This sequence joins TRBV11-3 and TRBJ2-7; 10 bases map to TRBD1. This CDR3 region has 14 residues. The V gene's germline CDR1 is SGHNT and CDR2 YENEEA. Trimming took 4 bases from V and 3 from J; bases not matched to a gene: 3.

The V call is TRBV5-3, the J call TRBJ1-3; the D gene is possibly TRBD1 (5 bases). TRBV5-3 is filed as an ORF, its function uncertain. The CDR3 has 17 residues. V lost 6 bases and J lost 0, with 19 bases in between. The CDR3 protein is CARTTWGDSTSGNTIYF. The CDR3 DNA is TGTGCCAGAACCACTTGGGGGGATTCTACCTCTGGAAACACCATATATTTT.